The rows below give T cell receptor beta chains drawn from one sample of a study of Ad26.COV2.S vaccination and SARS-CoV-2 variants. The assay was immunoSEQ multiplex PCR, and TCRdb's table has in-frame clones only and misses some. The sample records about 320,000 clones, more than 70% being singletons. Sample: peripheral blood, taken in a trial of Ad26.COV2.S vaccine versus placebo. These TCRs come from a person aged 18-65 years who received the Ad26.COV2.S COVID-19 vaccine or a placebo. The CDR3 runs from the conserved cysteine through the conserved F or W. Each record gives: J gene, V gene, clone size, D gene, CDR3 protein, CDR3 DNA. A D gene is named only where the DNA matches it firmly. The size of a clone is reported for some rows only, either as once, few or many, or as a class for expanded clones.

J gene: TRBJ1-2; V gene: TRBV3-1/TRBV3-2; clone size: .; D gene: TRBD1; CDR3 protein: CASSPLQGADGYTF; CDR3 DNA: TGTGCCAGCAGCCCTCTACAGGGGGCGGATGGCTACACCTTC
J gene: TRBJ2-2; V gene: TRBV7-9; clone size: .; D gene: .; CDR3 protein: CASSWGQNTGELFF; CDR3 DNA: TGTGCCAGCAGCTGGGGACAGAACACCGGGGAGCTGTTTTTT
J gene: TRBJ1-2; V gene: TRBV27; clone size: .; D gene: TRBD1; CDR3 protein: CASRPRQGVNYGYTF; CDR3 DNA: TGTGCCAGCAGGCCTCGACAGGGGGTTAACTATGGCTACACCTTC
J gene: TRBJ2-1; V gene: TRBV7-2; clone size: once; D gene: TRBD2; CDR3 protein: CASSHWGTSGYNEQFF; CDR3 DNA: TGTGCCAGCAGTCACTGGGGGACTAGCGGATACAATGAGCAGTTCTTC
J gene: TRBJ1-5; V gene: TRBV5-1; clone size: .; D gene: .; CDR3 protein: CASSLGSTNQPQHF; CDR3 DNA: TGCGCCAGCAGCCTTGGGTCGACCAATCAGCCCCAGCATTTT
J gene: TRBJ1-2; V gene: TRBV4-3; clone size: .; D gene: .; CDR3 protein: CASSQIPRGGAGYGYTF; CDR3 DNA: TGCGCCAGCAGCCAGATCCCCCGCGGGGGGGCAGGTTATGGCTACACCTTC
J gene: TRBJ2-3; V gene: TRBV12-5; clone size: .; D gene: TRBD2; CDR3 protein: CASLAGDTDTQYF; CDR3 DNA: TGTGCTAGTCTAGCGGGCGACACAGATACGCAGTATTTT
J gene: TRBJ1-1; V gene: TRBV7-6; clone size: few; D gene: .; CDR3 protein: CASSYSGGRTEAFF; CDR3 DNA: TGTGCCAGCAGTTATAGTGGGGGCCGCACTGAAGCTTTCTTT
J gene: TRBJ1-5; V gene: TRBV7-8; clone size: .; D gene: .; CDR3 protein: CASSLGGTSGPQHF; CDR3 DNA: TGTGCCAGCAGCTTAGGGGGGACATCGGGACCCCAGCATTTT
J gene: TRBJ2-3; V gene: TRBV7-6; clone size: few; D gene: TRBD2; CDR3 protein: CASSPAEIAGHRADTQYF; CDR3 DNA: TGTGCCAGCAGCCCCGCCGAGATAGCGGGACATAGGGCAGATACGCAGTATTTT
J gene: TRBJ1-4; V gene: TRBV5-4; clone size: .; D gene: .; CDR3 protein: CASSQGPIGREKLFF; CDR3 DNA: TGTGCCAGCAGTCAAGGCCCGATAGGGAGGGAAAAACTGTTTTTT
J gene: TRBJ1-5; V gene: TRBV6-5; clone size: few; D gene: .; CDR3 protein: CASSPSTGNQPQHF; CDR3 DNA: TGTGCCAGCAGTCCTTCAACAGGGAATCAGCCCCAGCATTTT
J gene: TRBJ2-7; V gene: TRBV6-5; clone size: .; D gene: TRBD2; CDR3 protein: CASSGLASYEQYF; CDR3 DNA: TGTGCCAGCAGCGGACTAGCCTCTTACGAGCAGTACTTC
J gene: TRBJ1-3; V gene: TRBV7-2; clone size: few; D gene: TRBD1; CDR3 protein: CASSPFGRGQGVSGNTIYF; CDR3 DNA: TGTGCCAGCAGCCCGTTTGGTAGGGGACAGGGGGTGTCTGGAAACACCATATATTTT
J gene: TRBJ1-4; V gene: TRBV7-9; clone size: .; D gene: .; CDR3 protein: CASRPTATNEKLFF; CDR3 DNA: TGTGCCAGCCGACCGACCGCAACTAATGAAAAACTGTTTTTT
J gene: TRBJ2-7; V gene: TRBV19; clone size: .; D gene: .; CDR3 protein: CASSNRVGEQYF; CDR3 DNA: TGTGCCAGTAGTAACAGGGTGGGTGAGCAGTACTTC